Below, 27 T cell receptor beta chains from the same sample are listed, as sequenced in a study of cytomegalovirus exposure and HLA in healthy donors. Both 60 Vbeta primers and 13 Jbeta primers went into the PCR. Measured with immunoSEQ multiplex PCR; TCRdb has only the in-frame clones, and not every one. The sample has 150,000 to 200,000 clones, more than 65% seen once. The sequencing sample was made of PBMCs. The source of these receptors is a woman in her thirties in good health and CMV-seropositive.

The chain joins TRBV25-1 to TRBJ2-7, with 10 nucleotides matching TRBD2. The J segment lost 13 bases and the V segment lost 10 bases, leaving 10 bases of the junction unmatched. Germline V gene data show CDR1 as MGHDK and CDR2 as SYGVNS. The CDR3 consists of 11 residues. The CDR3 bases are TGTGCCACTCGCCTAGCGGGAGTTTTATACTTC. Its protein product is CATRLAGVLYF.

The V gene is TRBV7-9, the J gene TRBJ1-5; a weak D match, TRBD1 (5 bases). In germline, CDR1 is SEHNR, CDR2 FQNEAQ (reference sequence). Trimming cost V 4 bases and J 4 bases, with 14 bases left between them. The length of the CDR3 is 15 residues. The CDR3 protein is CASSSPGIGNQPQHF. For the CDR3, the DNA is TGTGCCAGCAGCTCCCCAGGGATAGGTAATCAGCCCCAGCATTTT.

In its sample, this clone was seen once. The chain has TRBV27 and TRBJ1-2, with 8 bases lining up with TRBD1. This CDR3 contains 15 residues. Germline loops: CDR1 MNHEY, CDR2 SMNVEV (reference sequence). The V gene end was trimmed by 5 bases and the J gene end by 7 bases; junction bases not matched to a gene: 12. CDR3 nucleotide sequence: TGTGCCAGCAGTCCTCTAACAGGGGGAGTTGGTGGCTACACCTTC. Its protein is CASSPLTGGVGGYTF.

This clone was recorded once. V gene TRBV19 combines with J gene TRBJ1-1; 8 bases are a match to TRBD1. Per germline, CDR1 LNHDA and CDR2 SQIVND (reference sequence). This CDR3 contains 14 residues. The J segment lost 11 bases and the V segment lost 4 bases, leaving 12 bases of the junction unmatched. CDR3 in amino acids: CASSTTGVVVSAFF. The CDR3 bases are TGTGCCAGTAGTACGACAGGGGTGGTTGTTTCCGCTTTCTTT.

In this sample, this clone turned up a few times. The rearrangement links TRBV18 to TRBJ2-2; D unclear. The CDR3 consists of 16 residues. CDR1 KGHSH and CDR2 LQKENI come from the germline V gene. Trimming took 0 bases from V and 1 from J, leaving 9 bases between them. Written as DNA, the CDR3 is TGTGCCAGCTCACCACCTCGTTCAGTGAACACCGGGGAGCTGTTTTTT. It encodes CASSPPRSVNTGELFF.

The chain combines TRBV6-4 with TRBJ2-1; 11 bases align to TRBD2. This CDR3 region has 16 residues. Germline V gives CDR1 MRHNA, CDR2 SNTAGT. Trimming took 1 base from V and 8 from J; bases not matched to a gene: 7. The CDR3 DNA is TGTGCCAGCAGTGACTATAGCGGGAGGGGTTCCGATGAGCAGTTCTTC. Its translation: CASSDYSGRGSDEQFF.

This rearrangement joins TRBV4-2 to TRBJ1-2, with 11 bases fitting TRBD1. This CDR3 has 13 residues. Germline CDR1 LGHNA, CDR2 YNFKEQ. With 4 bases clipped from V and 8 bases from J, the junction kept 3 bases outside the gene matches. As DNA, the CDR3 is TGTGCCAGCAGCCGGACAGGGGGCTACGGCTACACCTTC. This gives the protein CASSRTGGYGYTF.

The sample holds a few counts of this clone. This chain connects TRBV4-3 to TRBJ1-2, with D possibly TRBD1 on 5 matching bases. CDR3 length equals 15 residues. Germline-derived CDR1 and CDR2 are LGHNA and YSLEER. V lost 0 bases and J lost 2, with 10 bases in between. The CDR3 reads CASSQDARANYGYTF. The DNA of the CDR3 is TGCGCCAGCAGCCAAGATGCCAGGGCGAACTATGGCTACACCTTC.

The V call is TRBV9, the J call TRBJ1-2; 10 positions match TRBD1. Germline V CDR1 and CDR2: SGDLS, YYNGEE. The CDR3 covers 15 residues. J gave up 4 bases and V 3 bases, and 6 bases lay outside the gene matches. For the CDR3, the DNA is TGTGCCAGCAGCGCATCGGGACAGGGGCGCTATGGCTACACCTTC. Translating gives CASSASGQGRYGYTF.

This clone was seen a single time. This rearrangement joins TRBV19 to TRBJ2-1, with TRBD2 matching 14 bases. V gave up 10 bases and J gave up 6 bases; unmatched junction bases: 17. This CDR3 contains 18 residues. The germline V gene has CDR1 LNHDA and CDR2 SQIVND (reference sequence). CDR3 sequence: CATRAGLAGEFVGNEQFF. DNA of the CDR3: TGTGCCACTAGAGCGGGACTAGCGGGGGAGTTTGTTGGCAATGAGCAGTTCTTC.

Comment on this clone: The identical CDR3 is also encoded by other nucleotide sequences in the sample. This chain connects TRBV18 to TRBJ1-2; no reliable D call. The CDR3 runs to 13 residues. In germline, CDR1 is KGHSH, CDR2 LQKENI. V was clipped by 2 bases and J by 2 bases, with 6 bases between them. The CDR3 DNA is TGTGCCAGCTCACCAGGAGGGAACTATGGCTACACCTTC. This gives the protein CASSPGGNYGYTF.

The chain's CDR3 is CASSLERGQGMNEQFF. In DNA, the CDR3 is TGTGCCAGCAGCTTAGAGCGGGGACAGGGAATGAATGAGCAGTTCTTC. The chain recombines TRBV11-2 with TRBJ2-1; 9 nucleotides agree with TRBD1. CDR3 length: 16 amino acids. With V trimmed by 0 bases and J by 7 bases, 7 bases remained unmatched. Looked up from germline, CDR1 is SGHAT and CDR2 is FQNNGV.

V usage is TRBV7-2 and J usage is TRBJ1-1, with D possibly TRBD1 on 6 matching bases. The germline CDR1 and CDR2 sequences are SGHTA and FQGNSA. The V end lost 7 bases, the J end lost 0 bases, and 18 bases lay between the germline ends. The CDR3 spans 16 residues. CDR3 in DNA: TGTGCCAGCAACGAGGGTCGGACAGCTCTGAACACTGAAGCTTTCTTT. Protein: CASNEGRTALNTEAFF. Full variable domain (outside the CDR3, taken from reference TRBV7-2 and TRBJ1-1): GAGVSQSPSNKVTEKGKDVELRCDPISGHTALYWYRQSLGQGLEFLIYFQGNSAPDKSGLPSDRFSAERTGGSVSTLTIQRTQQEDSAVYLCASNEGRTALNTEAFFGQGTRLTVV.

The chain combines TRBV10-3 with TRBJ1-1; a weak D match, TRBD1 (5 bases). Germline V CDR1 and CDR2: ENHRY, SYGVKD. Trimming removed 4 bases from V and 4 bases from J, with 13 bases in between. The CDR3 has 14 amino acids. CDR3 in amino acids: CAISAQGGTTEAFF. CDR3 nucleotides: TGTGCCATCAGTGCCCAGGGTGGAACCACTGAAGCTTTCTTT.

In its sample, this clone was seen a few times. The chain joins TRBV29-1 to TRBJ1-5, with D tentatively TRBD1 (6 bases). This CDR3 has 18 amino acids. Germline CDR1 reads SQVTM; CDR2 reads ANQGSEA. Trimming shortened V by 2 bases and J by 0 bases, and 20 bases separated the two germline ends. CDR3 DNA: TGCAGCGTTGAAAATTATACAGGGAGGGCCCATAGCAATCAGCCCCAGCATTTT. Protein sequence: CSVENYTGRAHSNQPQHF.

This rearrangement joins TRBV2 to TRBJ1-4; 7 bases map to TRBD1. The ends lost 6 bases at V and 4 bases at J; junction bases unmatched: 5. This CDR3 region has 14 residues. The V gene's germline CDR1 is SNHLY and CDR2 FYNNEI. The CDR3 region is CASRRDRLNEKLFF. The CDR3 DNA is TGTGCCAGCAGACGGGACAGACTTAATGAAAAACTGTTTTTT.

The rearrangement uses TRBV5-1 and TRBJ2-5; D may be TRBD1 (5 bases). The J call may be mistaken, given a closer DNA end match to TRBJ2-7. The germline V gene encodes CDR1 SGHRS and CDR2 YFSETQ. The CDR3 sequence is 14 residues long. The CDR3 DNA reads as TGCGCCAGCAGCTTGGGGGGCTTGAACTACGAGCAGTACTTC. Protein sequence: CASSLGGLNYEQYF.

In DNA form, the CDR3 reads TGTGCCAGCAGTACAGCCAGGGGGCGGCGTCAGCCCCAGCATTTT. Residues: CASSTARGRRQPQHF. The rearrangement uses TRBV27 and TRBJ1-5; TRBD1 agrees at 8 bases. V lost 5 bases and J lost 6; bases outside the gene matches: 9. Germline V gene lookup returns CDR1 MNHEY and CDR2 SMNVEV (reference sequence). This CDR3 is 15 amino acids long.

The V and J genes are TRBV4-1 and TRBJ2-1, with 9 nucleotides matching TRBD2. The CDR3 length is 17 residues. With V trimmed by 1 base and J by 4 bases, 8 bases remained unmatched. Per the germline V gene, CDR1 is MGHRA and CDR2 is YSYEKL. The CDR3: CASSQGIAGARYNEQFF. CDR3 DNA: TGCGCCAGCAGCCAAGGAATAGCGGGGGCACGTTACAATGAGCAGTTCTTC.

A few counts support this clone. The chain recombines TRBV10-3 with TRBJ1-6; D might be TRBD1 (5 bases). Per the germline V gene, CDR1 is ENHRY and CDR2 is SYGVKD. The CDR3 has 16 residues. The germline V and J ends were trimmed by 0 bases and 5 bases, with 11 bases remaining between them. The DNA of the CDR3 is TGTGCCATCAGTGAGTCGCTAGGGGCCGATAATTCACCCCTCCACTTT. Translated, it gives CAISESLGADNSPLHF.

The chain couples TRBV10-3 to TRBJ2-2; 7 positions match TRBD2. V lost 11 bases to trimming and J lost 7 bases; unmatched junction nucleotides: 7. Germline values: CDR1 ENHRY, CDR2 SYGVKD. The CDR3 runs to 12 residues. In DNA, the CDR3 is TGTGCCCTAATCGGGGAGGGCGGGGAGCTGTTTTTT. This gives the protein CALIGEGGELFF.

The chain employs TRBV7-6 and TRBJ1-4; D is unresolved. Germline V gene data show CDR1 as SGHVS and CDR2 as FNYEAQ. Trimming cost V 1 base and J 8 bases, with 20 bases left between them. The CDR3 runs 17 residues. The CDR3 protein is CASSLEVENLTGEKLFF. The CDR3 bases are TGTGCCAGCAGCTTAGAAGTTGAGAATCTCACGGGGGAAAAACTGTTTTTT.

This chain links TRBV27 with TRBJ1-4; 7 nucleotides align to TRBD1. Germline V gives CDR1 MNHEY, CDR2 SMNVEV (reference sequence). With 2 bases clipped from V and 8 bases from J, the junction kept 5 bases outside the gene matches. There are 14 residues in the CDR3. CDR3 loop: CASSLLGTAEKLFF. The CDR3 nucleotides read TGTGCCAGCAGTTTACTCGGGACAGCCGAAAAACTGTTTTTT. The full variable domain, in which reference TRBV27 and TRBJ1-4 provide the parts outside the CDR3, is EAQVTQNPRYLITVTGKKLTVTCSQNMNHEYMSWYRQDPGLGLRQIYYSMNVEVTDKGDVPEGYKVSRKEKRNFPLILESPSPNQTSLYFCASSLLGTAEKLFFGSGTQLSVL.

This clone appeared a few times. The chain joins TRBV7-2 to TRBJ2-1; 10 bases fit TRBD2. The germline gives CDR1 SGHTA, CDR2 FQGNSA. CDR3 size: 15 residues. The V gene end was trimmed by 5 bases and the J gene end by 7 bases; junction bases not matched to a gene: 8. The CDR3 DNA sequence: TGTGCCAGCAGCCCTCAGCGGGGGGGCCAGAATGAGCAGTTCTTC. It yields the protein CASSPQRGGQNEQFF. Full variable domain (rest looked up from reference TRBV7-2 and TRBJ2-1): GAGVSQSPSNKVTEKGKDVELRCDPISGHTALYWYRQSLGQGLEFLIYFQGNSAPDKSGLPSDRFSAERTGGSVSTLTIQRTQQEDSAVYLCASSPQRGGQNEQFFGPGTRLTVL.

The chain couples TRBV2 to TRBJ1-4; D not certain. Trimming took 1 base from V and 5 from J, leaving 23 bases between them. Germline values: CDR1 SNHLY, CDR2 FYNNEI. The CDR3 is made up of 19 amino acids. The CDR3 bases are TGTGCCAGCAGTGAAGTCCTGCCGGGAACTTGGGTACGGAATGAAAAACTGTTTTTT. It codes for CASSEVLPGTWVRNEKLFF.

This clone has more than one count but fewer than ten. The chain combines TRBV15 with TRBJ1-5; D not certain. The CDR3 loop spans 15 amino acids. CDR1 is LNHNV, CDR2 YYDKDF, per germline (reference sequence). V shed 0 bases and J shed 0 bases, with 6 bases lying between them. CDR3 nucleotides: TGTGCCACCAGCAGAGAGAGGAGTAGCAATCAGCCCCAGCATTTT. Its translation is CATSRERSSNQPQHF.

V usage is TRBV25-1 and J usage is TRBJ1-6; 10 bases line up with TRBD1. With V trimmed by 3 bases and J by 9 bases, 5 bases remained unmatched. The CDR3 spans 15 residues. Germline V lookup: CDR1 MGHDK, CDR2 SYGVNS. DNA of the CDR3: TGTGCCAGCAGTGATCGACAGGGGGCTGGTTCACCCCTCCACTTT. This gives the protein CASSDRQGAGSPLHF. Filled out from reference TRBV25-1 and TRBJ1-6, the complete variable domain reads EADIYQTPRYLVIGTGKKITLECSQTMGHDKMYWYQQDPGMELHLIHYSYGVNSTEKGDLSSESTVSRIRTEHFPLTLESARPSHTSQYLCASSDRQGAGSPLHFGNGTRLTVT.